These 10 T cell receptor beta chains came from one sample sequenced in a study of T-cell reconstitution after alpha-beta-depleted transplantation in children. Unique molecular identifiers featured in how the TCRbeta library was prepared. From the PCR reads, TCRdb called clonotypes with MiXCR, one entry per CDR3 protein. The profile shows 200,000 to 300,000 distinct CDR3 sequences, under 30% of them singletons. The sample consisted of PBMCs, taken before TCRalphabeta/CD19-depleted stem cell transplant. These receptors originate from a girl aged 2-10 years with Fanconi anemia, due to receive a stem cell transplant.

Ten or more counts support this clonotype. The rearrangement links TRBV7-9 to TRBJ2-3, with 10 bases lining up with TRBD1. CDR1 is SEHNR, CDR2 FQNEAQ, per germline (reference sequence). The CDR3 totals 19 residues. After removal of 0 bases from V and 0 bases from J, the junction contained 9 bases not matched to a gene. The CDR3, as DNA: TGTGCCAGCAGCTTAGCGTGGGGGACAGGGGTCCCTAGCACAGATACGCAGTATTTT. It encodes CASSLAWGTGVPSTDTQYF. The whole variable domain, filled in from reference TRBV7-9 and TRBJ2-3, reads DTGVSQNPRHKITKRGQNVTFRCDPISEHNRLYWYRQTLGQGPEFLTYFQNEAQLEKSRLLSDRFSAERPKGSFSTLEIQRTEQGDSAMYLCASSLAWGTGVPSTDTQYFGPGTRLTVL.

This clonotype was seen more than once but under ten times. J is TRBJ2-3 and V is TRBV20-1; 11 bases align to TRBD2. The germline gives CDR1 DFQATT, CDR2 SNEGSKA (reference sequence). Trimming took 7 bases from V and 5 from J; bases not matched to a gene: 8. This CDR3 comprises 14 residues. DNA of the CDR3: TGCAGTGTTACGGGACTAGCGGAGGTAGATACGCAGTATTTT. Translated: CSVTGLAEVDTQYF.

This clonotype was observed at least ten times. This chain links TRBV10-3 with TRBJ2-7; D is unclear. Germline V gives CDR1 ENHRY, CDR2 SYGVKD. The CDR3 sequence is 13 residues long. The V gene lost 3 bases and the J gene lost 1 base, with 7 bases spanning the gap. The CDR3 protein is CAISDTRSYEQYF. The DNA for the CDR3 is TGTGCCATCAGTGACACCAGATCCTACGAGCAGTACTTC.

This clonotype has ten or more counts. V is TRBV7-9 and J is TRBJ2-7, with TRBD2 matching 10 bases. With V trimmed by 5 bases and J by 2 bases, 6 bases remained unmatched. Germline CDR1 is SEHNR and CDR2 is FQNEAQ (reference sequence). The CDR3 loop spans 15 amino acids. The CDR3 reads CASSATSGETYEQYF. As DNA, the CDR3 is TGTGCCAGCAGCGCAACTAGCGGGGAAACCTACGAGCAGTACTTC.

The table lists this clonotype with many counts. This chain connects TRBV29-1 to TRBJ2-1, with TRBD2 matching 7 bases. With 5 bases clipped from V and 3 bases from J, the junction kept 4 bases outside the gene matches. The length of the CDR3 is 13 residues. The V gene's germline CDR1 is SQVTM and CDR2 ANQGSEA. The CDR3 loop is CSVREDHYNEQFF. In DNA, the CDR3 is TGCAGCGTTCGGGAGGACCACTACAATGAGCAGTTCTTC.

The V and J genes are TRBV5-1 and TRBJ2-7; 9 nucleotides line up with TRBD2. The germline V gene encodes CDR1 SGHRS and CDR2 YFSETQ. This CDR3 region has 12 residues. V gave up 0 bases and J gave up 12 bases; unmatched junction bases: 4. The CDR3 DNA is TGCGCCAGCAGCTTGGCTAGCGGGATAAGGTACTTC. Its translation is CASSLASGIRYF.

The table lists this clonotype with many counts. The genes are TRBV7-8 and TRBJ2-1; 16 bases align to TRBD2. The CDR3 extends over 17 amino acids. V lost 1 base and J lost 10; bases outside the gene matches: 7. Germline assignment: CDR1 SGHVS and CDR2 FQNEAQ. The CDR3 DNA reads as TGTGCCAGCAGCTTAGTAGTGGGACTAGCGGGAGGGCCGGAGCAGTTCTTC. This encodes CASSLVVGLAGGPEQFF.

The CDR3 nucleotides read TGCAGCGCCCAGGGGGCCAGGGACCAAGAGACCCAGTACTTC. As protein: CSAQGARDQETQYF. This chain joins TRBV29-1 and TRBJ2-5, with 8 bases fitting TRBD1. The CDR3 runs to 14 residues. J was trimmed by 0 bases and V by 7 bases; bases with no gene match: 7. Per germline, CDR1 SQVTM and CDR2 ANQGSEA.

This clonotype was seen repeatedly, ten times or more. The J gene is TRBJ2-5, the V gene TRBV9; D unclear. Germline V gene data show CDR1 as SGDLS and CDR2 as YYNGEE. The CDR3 spans 14 residues. V lost 4 bases and J lost 2, with 12 bases in between. In DNA form, the CDR3 reads TGTGCCAGCAGCTCTACAGCGACGCAAGAGACCCAGTACTTC. Its protein is CASSSTATQETQYF.

The V call is TRBV7-9, the J call TRBJ1-2; 8 bases map to TRBD1. V trimming: 4 bases; J trimming: 10 bases; junction bases outside the gene matches: 2. This CDR3 comprises 11 residues. Germline V lookup: CDR1 SEHNR, CDR2 FQNEAQ (reference sequence). The CDR3 DNA reads TGTGCCAGCAGCTCGGGACAGGCCTACACCTTC. Residues: CASSSGQAYTF.